Listed below are T cell receptor beta chains from one sample, sequenced in a study of neurological immune-mediated disorders. TCRdb fed the 5' RACE reads into MiXCR, producing one record per CDR3 protein. The table lists roughly 25,000 distinct CDR3 sequences, 2% to 3% of them singletons, with about 2.5% in the top ten. The material sequenced was PBMCs. These receptors were taken from a woman aged 50 to 60 with multiple sclerosis. Each CDR3 is given with its conserved first and last residue. Each record gives: D gene, clone size, V gene, J gene, CDR3 DNA, CDR3 protein. A D gene is named only where the DNA matches it firmly. Not every row has a clone size; where given, it reads once, few, many or a size class.

.,many,TRBV11-1,TRBJ1-6,TGTGCCAGCAGCTCCCGGGGGAGAGGATCACCCCTCCACTTT,CASSSRGRGSPLHF
TRBD1,many,TRBV5-5,TRBJ1-1,TGTGCCAGCAGCTTGGCGAGGGGGCTGGGCACTGAAGCTTTCTTT,CASSLARGLGTEAFF
.,many,TRBV21-1,TRBJ2-5,TGTGCCAGCAGTAACAGGGTTAAAGAGACCCAGTACTTC,CASSNRVKETQYF
.,.,TRBV18,TRBJ2-1,TGTGCCAGCTCACCTATATCCGGTGAAGGGCAGTTCTTC,CASSPISGEGQFF
TRBD1,many,TRBV20-1,TRBJ1-2,TGCAGTGCTAAAACGACAGGGAACTATGGCTACACCTTC,CSAKTTGNYGYTF
TRBD1,.,TRBV29-1,TRBJ2-7,TGCAGCGTGGGAGACAGGGCCGAGCAGTACTTC,CSVGDRAEQYF
.,many,TRBV12-3/TRBV12-4,TRBJ2-7,TGTGCCAGCAGCCAACCGGGAACCTACGAGCAGTACTTC,CASSQPGTYEQYF
TRBD1,many,TRBV20-1,TRBJ1-5,TGCAGTGCTAGAGCAACTAATCGGGACAGAAATCAGCCCCAGCATTTT,CSARATNRDRNQPQHF
TRBD1,many,TRBV5-1,TRBJ1-2,TGCGCCAGCAGGTCGGGACAGAACTATGGCTACACCTTC,CASRSGQNYGYTF
.,many,TRBV6-5,TRBJ1-6,TGTGCCAGCAGGGGCAGGGGAGGCTCCTATAATTCACCCCTCCACTTT,CASRGRGGSYNSPLHF
.,many,TRBV5-1,TRBJ2-5,TGCGCCAGCAGCTTATCCTTCTTGGCCCAAGAGACCCAGTACTTC,CASSLSFLAQETQYF
TRBD2,few,TRBV7-6,TRBJ2-1,TGTGCCAGCAGCTTAGGCCATAGCGGGAACAATGAGCAGTTCTTC,CASSLGHSGNNEQFF
TRBD1,many,TRBV5-1,TRBJ2-3,TGCGCCAGCAGCTTGTCCAGGGGGCGCACAGATACGCAGTATTTT,CASSLSRGRTDTQYF
TRBD1,.,TRBV5-1,TRBJ2-7,TGCGCCAGCAGCCTGCAGGACAGGCACGAGCAGTACTTC,CASSLQDRHEQYF
TRBD2,many,TRBV5-6,TRBJ2-1,TGTGCCAGCAGCTTGCCGGGACTAGCGGCCGATGAGCAGTTCTTC,CASSLPGLAADEQFF
.,few,TRBV6-2/TRBV6-3,TRBJ2-2,TGTGCCAGCAGTTACTCCGGGGCCCGGGAGCTGTTTTTT,CASSYSGARELFF
TRBD2,.,TRBV11-3,TRBJ2-1,TGTGCCAGCAGCGCGCCACTAGCGGCCTCCTACAATGAGCAGTTCTTC,CASSAPLAASYNEQFF
.,many,TRBV20-1,TRBJ2-1,TGCAGTGCTAGAGGAGTTGAATACAATGAGCAGTTCTTC,CSARGVEYNEQFF
.,medium-sized,TRBV5-8,TRBJ2-1,TGTGCCAGCAGTTGGTGGGACGGTGAGCAGTTCTTC,CASSWWDGEQFF
.,many,TRBV7-2,TRBJ2-1,TGTGCCAGCAGCTTAGTGGGTCCCGGGACGGAGCAGTTCTTC,CASSLVGPGTEQFF
TRBD1,medium-sized,TRBV20-1,TRBJ1-3,TGCAGTGCTGGGACAGGGGGGGACACCATATATTTT,CSAGTGGDTIYF
TRBD2,many,TRBV20-1,TRBJ2-1,TGCAGTGCCCAGGGCAGCGGGGGGGCCTCAGAGCAGTTCTTC,CSAQGSGGASEQFF
.,few,TRBV7-9,TRBJ2-3,TGTGCCAGCAGCCACCCCCTCGGTGCAGATACGCAGTATTTT,CASSHPLGADTQYF
.,many,TRBV9,TRBJ1-2,TGTGCCAGCAGCGTAGCTGCCAGACCCTATGGCTACACCTTC,CASSVAARPYGYTF
TRBD2,many,TRBV10-3,TRBJ2-3,TGTGCCATCAGGTCTAGCGGGAGCGACACAGATACGCAGTATTTT,CAIRSSGSDTDTQYF
.,many,TRBV11-2,TRBJ1-1,TGTGCCAGCAACCCGACGTTAGGGCTAAACACTGAAGCTTTCTTT,CASNPTLGLNTEAFF
.,many,TRBV29-1,TRBJ1-5,TGCAGCGTTGAAGACAATAGCAATCAGCCCCAGCATTTT,CSVEDNSNQPQHF
.,many,TRBV14,TRBJ2-1,TGTGCCAGCAGCCTACTGGGGGGAGGAGTGAATGAGCAGTTCTTC,CASSLLGGGVNEQFF
.,many,TRBV2,TRBJ2-2,TGTGCCAGCAGTGCAGACGGGGGCACCGGGGAGCTGTTTTTT,CASSADGGTGELFF
.,.,TRBV6-5,TRBJ1-1,TGTGCCAGCAGTTACCGAGGAGGGGTCACGAACACTGAAGCTTTCTTT,CASSYRGGVTNTEAFF
.,many,TRBV5-1,TRBJ1-1,TGCGCCAGCAGCTTGCTCCCGTCGGGGGAGAACACTGAAGCTTTCTTT,CASSLLPSGENTEAFF
TRBD1,many,TRBV20-1,TRBJ2-5,TGCAGTGCTAGAGATCCCGGACAGGCACAAGAGACCCAGTACTTC,CSARDPGQAQETQYF
.,.,TRBV10-3,TRBJ1-6,TGTGCCATCAGTGACCGAAATAATTCACCCCTCAACTTT,CAISDRNNSPLNF
.,many,TRBV4-1,TRBJ2-7,TGCGCCAGCAGCCAAGAGACCCCCTCCGGCTACGAGCAGTACTTC,CASSQETPSGYEQYF
TRBD1,many,TRBV5-1,TRBJ1-5,TGCGCCAGCAGCTTGGACAGGGGGCAGGGTCAGCCCCAGCATTTT,CASSLDRGQGQPQHF
.,many,TRBV20-1,TRBJ1-1,TGCAGTGCTAAACACGGGGGGGCTCTGAACACTGAAGCTTTCTTT,CSAKHGGALNTEAFF
.,many,TRBV20-1,TRBJ2-7,TGCAGTGCCCCGCGCGGACCCTACGAGCAGTACTTC,CSAPRGPYEQYF
.,medium-sized,TRBV4-1,TRBJ2-2,TGCGCCAGCAGCTTTTCTTGGCTGGCCGGGGAGCTGTTTTTT,CASSFSWLAGELFF
.,few,TRBV20-1,TRBJ2-7,TGCAGTGCTGTTCTCAGGGACCCCACCTACGAGCAGTACTTC,CSAVLRDPTYEQYF
TRBD2,medium-sized,TRBV4-1,TRBJ2-3,TGCGCCAGCAGCCAAGGACAGGTGCTAGCGGGAGGGCTGGATACGCAGTATTTT,CASSQGQVLAGGLDTQYF